The 28 T cell receptor beta chains below all came from one sample that was sequenced in a study of blood T cell repertoires in COVID-19. The assay was immunoSEQ multiplex PCR, and TCRdb's table has in-frame clones only and misses some. In the table there are about 76,000 clones, around 86% of which are singletons. Material for sequencing was peripheral blood. The receptors come from a woman of 80 years or more with active or convalescent COVID-19.

This clone appeared once. CDR3 loop: CASSDREGYGYTF. The CDR3 bases are TGTGCCAGTTCGGACAGGGAGGGCTATGGCTACACCTTC. The J gene is TRBJ1-2, the V gene TRBV7-9; the match to TRBD1 covers 8 bases. V gave up 9 bases and J gave up 4 bases; unmatched junction bases: 7. The germline CDR1 and CDR2 sequences are SEHNR and FQNEAQ (reference sequence). CDR3 length equals 13 residues.

This chain connects TRBV19 to TRBJ1-5; perhaps TRBD1 as D (6 bases). Looked up from germline, CDR1 is LNHDA and CDR2 is SQIVND (reference sequence). This CDR3 has 15 residues. Between the trimmed V and J ends, which lost 5 bases and 1 base, there was a span of 12 bases. The CDR3 DNA reads TGTGCCAGTAGTGTCTGGGACACCAGCAATCAGCCCCAGCATTTT. It specifies CASSVWDTSNQPQHF. Full variable domain (rest looked up from reference TRBV19 and TRBJ1-5): DGGITQSPKYLFRKEGQNVTLSCEQNLNHDAMYWYRQDPGQGLRLIYYSQIVNDFQKGDIAEGYSVSREKKESFPLTVTSAQKNPTAFYLCASSVWDTSNQPQHFGDGTRLSIL.

Comments on this clone: The CDR3 carries no conserved terminal phenylalanine or tryptophan, so it likely arises from a read error. No DNA is shown, since the ends of the CDR3 on it are uncertain; the CDR3 is the one TCRdb lists. The J gene is TRBJ1-5, the V gene TRBV6-5; the table's D call, TRBD1, has no DNA check behind it. The CDR3 numbers 11 amino acids, ends counted. Germline V gene sequence: CDR1 MNHEY, CDR2 SVGAGI. The CDR3 sequence is CASIPKPPEQG.

The chain carries TRBV9 and TRBJ2-4; TRBD1 matches at 7 bases. Germline V gene sequence: CDR1 SGDLS, CDR2 YYNGEE. Trimming took 0 bases from V and 8 from J; bases not matched to a gene: 8. CDR3 length: 15 residues. The CDR3 is CASSVDPGGSDIQYF. CDR3 nucleotides: TGTGCCAGCAGCGTAGATCCAGGGGGTAGTGACATTCAGTACTTC.

The chain carries TRBV7-2 and TRBJ1-1; D is possibly TRBD1 (6 bases). Looked up from germline, CDR1 is SGHTA and CDR2 is FQGNSA. The CDR3 consists of 15 residues. V was trimmed by 5 bases and J by 2 bases, leaving 15 bases between them. CDR3 bases: TGTGCCAGCAGCCTGGCCCCAGGGGCAAACACTGAAGCTTTCTTT. Translation: CASSLAPGANTEAFF.

V is TRBV20-1 and J is TRBJ2-1; no clear D. V lost 2 bases to trimming and J lost 10 bases, with 9 bases between them. Germline CDR1 reads DFQATT; CDR2 reads SNEGSKA (reference sequence). This CDR3 comprises 11 residues. The CDR3 DNA sequence: TGCAGTGCTAGACAGGTCTGGGAGCAGTTCTTC. It yields the protein CSARQVWEQFF.

There are a few counts of this clone. The rearrangement joins TRBV9 to TRBJ2-3; unclear D gene. CDR3 length: 16 residues. Trimming removed 3 bases from V and 0 bases from J, with 14 bases in between. CDR1 is SGDLS, CDR2 YYNGEE, per germline. CDR3 DNA sequence: TGTGCCAGCAGCGCCCTCGGGTCACCTAGCACAGATACGCAGTATTTT. Protein product: CASSALGSPSTDTQYF.

This clone was counted only a few times. The genes are TRBV7-2 and TRBJ2-7, with a tentative D call TRBD2 (6 bases). Germline V gene data show CDR1 as SGHTA and CDR2 as FQGNSA. The CDR3 loop spans 13 amino acids. V lost 3 bases and J lost 5, with 11 bases in between. The CDR3 protein is CASSFKWGDEQYF. CDR3 coding DNA: TGTGCCAGCAGCTTTAAGTGGGGGGACGAGCAGTACTTC.

This sequence joins TRBV25-1 and TRBJ1-2; possibly TRBD1 for D (6 bases). CDR1 is MGHDK, CDR2 SYGVNS, per germline. This CDR3 spans 14 amino acids. Trimming left V 2 bases short and J 4 bases short, with 11 bases between. The CDR3 reads CASSEVGGPYGYTF. In DNA, the CDR3 is TGTGCCAGCAGTGAAGTTGGGGGCCCCTATGGCTACACCTTC.

The chain employs TRBV7-6 and TRBJ1-5; a possible D gene is TRBD1 (6 bases). The CDR3 consists of 14 residues. With 0 bases removed from V and 4 bases from J, the gap between germline ends came to 7 bases. CDR1 is SGHVS and CDR2 is FNYEAQ in the germline V gene. This chain's CDR3 is CASSLAGQNQPQHF. The DNA for the CDR3 is TGTGCCAGCAGCTTAGCTGGACAGAATCAGCCCCAGCATTTT.

V and J are TRBV15 and TRBJ2-7; TRBD1 is a possible D gene (6 bases). The V end lost 0 bases, the J end lost 6 bases, and 12 bases lay between the germline ends. Germline loops: CDR1 LNHNV, CDR2 YYDKDF (reference sequence). The CDR3 contains 14 residues. The DNA for the CDR3 is TGTGCCACCAGCAGAGATGGACAGACATCCGAGCAGTACTTC. This sequence encodes CATSRDGQTSEQYF. Filled out from reference TRBV15 and TRBJ2-7, the complete variable domain reads DAMVIQNPRYQVTQFGKPVTLSCSQTLNHNVMYWYQQKSSQAPKLLFHYYDKDFNNEADTPDNFQSRRPNTSFCFLDIRSPGLGDTAMYLCATSRDGQTSEQYFGPGTRLTVT.

This clone was counted only a few times. This rearrangement joins TRBV9 to TRBJ1-2; unclear D gene. CDR1 and CDR2 from the germline V gene are SGDLS and YYNGEE. V shed 0 bases and J shed 4 bases, with 10 bases lying between them. This CDR3 contains 14 residues. The CDR3 region is CASSVAGEAYGYTF. CDR3 in DNA: TGTGCCAGCAGCGTAGCTGGGGAGGCCTATGGCTACACCTTC.

CDR3 region: CASSRSPGTGGGTYEQYF. The CDR3 DNA is TGTGCCAGCAGCAGAAGTCCCGGGACAGGGGGCGGAACCTACGAGCAGTACTTC. The gene calls are TRBV7-2 and TRBJ2-7; TRBD1 matches 12 bases. The CDR3 is 18 residues long. Germline V gene data show CDR1 as SGHTA and CDR2 as FQGNSA. Trimming took 5 bases from V and 2 from J; bases not matched to a gene: 13.

The rearrangement uses TRBV25-1 and TRBJ1-2, with D possibly being TRBD1 (6 bases). This CDR3 comprises 13 residues. Germline V gene data show CDR1 as MGHDK and CDR2 as SYGVNS. V dropped 7 bases and J dropped 3 bases, with 12 bases sitting between them. CDR3 coding DNA: TGTGCCAGCACGCGGGGGGCGGACTATGGCTACACCTTC. It encodes CASTRGADYGYTF.

This clone was seen once. V gene TRBV27 combines with J gene TRBJ2-1, with 9 bases lining up with TRBD2. In germline, CDR1 is MNHEY, CDR2 SMNVEV (reference sequence). This CDR3 has 16 residues. V gave up 3 bases and J gave up 3 bases; unmatched junction bases: 6. In DNA form, the CDR3 reads TGTGCCAGCAGTTTCAATAGCGGGGGTAACTACAATGAGCAGTTCTTC. Residues: CASSFNSGGNYNEQFF.

The gene calls are TRBV5-1 and TRBJ1-6; 7 positions agree with TRBD1. Germline V gene sequence: CDR1 SGHRS, CDR2 YFSETQ. This CDR3 is 14 amino acids long. The V gene end was trimmed by 0 bases and the J gene end by 13 bases; junction bases not matched to a gene: 7. CDR3 protein: CASSLVQGEAPLHF. The CDR3 DNA is TGCGCCAGCAGCTTGGTCCAGGGGGAGGCGCCCCTCCACTTT.

The V and J genes are TRBV7-2 and TRBJ2-3; TRBD2 agrees at 14 bases. Germline V gene lookup returns CDR1 SGHTA and CDR2 FQGNSA. This CDR3 contains 17 residues. V lost 4 bases, J lost 4 bases, and 7 bases stayed unmatched. CDR3 DNA sequence: TGTGCCAGCAGCTCCCCCCGGGGACTAGCGGGGGCAGATACGCAGTATTTT. Translation: CASSSPRGLAGADTQYF.

The genes are TRBV5-1 and TRBJ1-4; no clear D gene. The germline gives CDR1 SGHRS, CDR2 YFSETQ. V was shortened by 7 bases and J by 8 bases, with 18 bases between the two germline ends. CDR3 length equals 14 residues. The CDR3, as DNA: TGCGCCAGCCAGCCGGGGAGTAATGAAGAAAAACTGTTTTTT. It is translated as CASQPGSNEEKLFF. The whole variable domain, remainder taken from reference TRBV5-1 and TRBJ1-4, is KAGVTQTPRYLIKTRGQQVTLSCSPISGHRSVSWYQQTPGQGLQFLFEYFSETQRNKGNFPGRFSGRQFSNSRSEMNVSTLELGDSALYLCASQPGSNEEKLFFGSGTQLSVL.

This clone was observed a few times. V is TRBV30 and J is TRBJ1-4; 9 bases agree with TRBD1. The CDR3 spans 17 residues. Per the germline V gene, CDR1 is GTSNPN and CDR2 is SVGIG (reference sequence). The ends lost 0 bases at V and 6 bases at J; junction bases unmatched: 11. CDR3 DNA: TGTGCCTGGAGTGTGAATGCTGGGACAGGGTTCGATGAAAAACTGTTTTTT. It yields the protein CAWSVNAGTGFDEKLFF.

This chain links TRBV5-6 with TRBJ1-5, with D uncertain. Trimming took off 3 bases at V and 4 bases at J, with 14 bases between the two ends. CDR1 is SGHDT and CDR2 is YYEEEE in the germline V gene. The CDR3 contains 15 residues. The CDR3: CASSSGTASNQPQHF. The CDR3 bases are TGTGCCAGCAGCTCCGGAACAGCTTCAAATCAGCCCCAGCATTTT.

This chain joins TRBV21-1 and TRBJ2-2; the table names TRBD2, a call not compared with the DNA. TRBV21-1 is reported as a pseudogene. The CDR3 covers 19 residues. DNA for the CDR3: TGTGCCAGCAGCAAGCGGGGCCGCATTAAAAACGAGAACACCGGGGAGCTGTTTTTT. Its translation is CASSKRGRIKNENTGELFF.

The rearrangement uses TRBV5-5 and TRBJ2-1, with TRBD1 as a possible D gene (5 bases). The germline gives CDR1 SGHKS, CDR2 YYEKEE (reference sequence). Trimming stripped 2 bases from V and 5 bases from J, with 8 bases between. The CDR3 sequence is 13 residues long. The CDR3 is CASSFGHNNEQFF. The DNA of the CDR3 is TGTGCCAGCAGCTTCGGACATAACAATGAGCAGTTCTTC.

The chain uses TRBV4-3 and TRBJ2-7, with D perhaps TRBD1 (5 bases). The CDR3 covers 14 residues. Germline-derived CDR1 and CDR2 are LGHNA and YSLEER. Trimming shortened V by 0 bases and J by 0 bases, and 6 bases separated the two germline ends. The DNA for the CDR3 is TGCGCCAGCAGCCAAGATCAGGGCTCCTACGAGCAGTACTTC. It specifies CASSQDQGSYEQYF.

The V gene is TRBV18, the J gene TRBJ1-1, with unresolved D. Trimming stripped 3 bases from V and 2 bases from J, with 7 bases between. The V gene's germline CDR1 is KGHSH and CDR2 LQKENI. The CDR3 spans 13 residues. CDR3 DNA: TGTGCCAGCTCACCGGAGATTAACACTGAAGCTTTCTTT. Translation gives CASSPEINTEAFF.

The chain recombines TRBV27 with TRBJ2-4; TRBD1 agrees at 9 bases. This CDR3 contains 18 residues. The germline V gene encodes CDR1 MNHEY and CDR2 SMNVEV (reference sequence). Germline trimming cut 6 bases from V and 1 base from J; bases unmatched to any gene: 13. This CDR3 is CASSLLGGTGRAKNIQYF. The DNA of the CDR3 is TGTGCCAGCAGCCTGCTAGGCGGGACAGGGAGGGCCAAAAACATTCAGTACTTC.

CDR3 sequence reads: CASSRTGSLTDTQYF. The CDR3 DNA sequence: TGTGCCAGCAGTCGAACCGGGAGTCTCACAGATACGCAGTATTTT. The gene calls are TRBV7-2 and TRBJ2-3; the D gene is possibly TRBD2 (6 bases). The CDR3 has 15 amino acids. V lost 6 bases to trimming and J lost 2 bases, with 15 bases between them. CDR1 SGHTA and CDR2 FQGNSA come from the germline V gene.

The chain is built from TRBV7-9 and TRBJ1-2; D not certain. The CDR3 has 14 residues. Germline CDR1 reads SEHNR; CDR2 reads FQNEAQ (reference sequence). With 2 bases removed from V and 4 bases from J, the gap between germline ends came to 11 bases. The CDR3 loop reads CASSLLIGSYGYTF. The CDR3, as DNA: TGTGCCAGCAGCTTATTGATCGGTTCCTATGGCTACACCTTC.

The chain uses TRBV5-5 and TRBJ1-3; D not certain. The CDR3 loop spans 14 amino acids. Germline loops: CDR1 SGHKS, CDR2 YYEKEE (reference sequence). The V end lost 0 bases, the J end lost 8 bases, and 12 bases lay between the germline ends. CDR3 DNA: TGTGCCAGCAGCTTGGTACGAGGCTTGGACACCATATATTTT. It encodes CASSLVRGLDTIYF.